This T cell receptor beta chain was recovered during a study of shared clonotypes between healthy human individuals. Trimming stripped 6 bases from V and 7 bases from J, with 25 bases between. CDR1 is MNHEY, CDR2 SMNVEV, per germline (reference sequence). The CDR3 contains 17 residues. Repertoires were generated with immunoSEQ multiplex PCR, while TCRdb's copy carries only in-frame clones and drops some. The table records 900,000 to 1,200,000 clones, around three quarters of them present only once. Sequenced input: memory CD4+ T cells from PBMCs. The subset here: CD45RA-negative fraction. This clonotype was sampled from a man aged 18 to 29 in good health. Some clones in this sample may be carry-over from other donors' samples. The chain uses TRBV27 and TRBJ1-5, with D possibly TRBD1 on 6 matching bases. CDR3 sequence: CASSRDGGAGLGQPQHF. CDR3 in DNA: TGTGCCAGCAGCAGAGACGGGGGCGCGGGTTTGGGCCAGCCCCAGCATTTT.